The 5 T cell receptor beta chains in this list originate from one sample, sequenced in a study of T-cell reconstitution after alpha-beta-depleted transplantation in children (dated by TCRdb to between 2015 and 2016). The library was built by means of PCR. The sample was run on an Illumina HiSeq 2500. TCR libraries were prepared with molecular barcoding, using unique molecular identifiers to normalize TCRbeta repertoire quantification. TCRdb reprocessed the public reads (quality trimming at Q25 with fastp, clone calling with MiXCR) and kept in-frame beta chains. Entries are consolidated by CDR3 protein sequence, retaining the most common genes and DNA. In all, the sample holds a few hundred thousand distinct CDR3 sequences, and more than 10% of those were seen once. Approximately 4.3% of the sample rests with the top ten. Sequencing used PBMCs, obtained from the stem cell graft. Receptors originate from a human donor who donated a stem cell graft to a child with Fanconi anemia.

Only a few counts were recorded for this clonotype. The rearrangement joins TRBV7-9 to TRBJ2-7, with D perhaps matching TRBD1 (5 bases). The V end lost 3 bases, the J end lost 6 bases, and 12 bases lay between the germline ends. In germline, CDR1 is SEHNR, CDR2 FQNEAQ (reference sequence). The CDR3 totals 13 residues. The CDR3 reads CASSFSTAGEQYV. DNA for the CDR3: TGTGCCAGCAGCTTTTCGACAGCCGGCGAGCAGTACGTC.

This clonotype occurred a few times. This chain links TRBV9 with TRBJ2-7; a possible D gene is TRBD2 (5 bases). CDR3 size: 13 residues. Trimming took 3 bases from V and 3 from J, leaving 10 bases between them. Germline CDR1 is SGDLS and CDR2 is YYNGEE. In DNA form, the CDR3 reads TGTGCCAGCAGCGCGGACTTGTACTACGAGCAGTACTTC. Residues: CASSADLYYEQYF.

The sample holds many counts of this clonotype. This chain joins TRBV6-5 and TRBJ2-2; D unresolved. The germline CDR1 and CDR2 sequences are MNHEY and SVGAGI. The CDR3 is 16 amino acids. V was pared by 0 bases and J by 6 bases, with 14 bases between. CDR3 region: CASSYSGRRSPGELFF. CDR3 nucleotide sequence: TGTGCCAGCAGTTACTCGGGCAGGCGATCGCCCGGGGAGCTGTTTTTT.

This clonotype was counted at least ten times. The rearrangement joins TRBV6-5 to TRBJ2-2; 7 nucleotides align to TRBD1. CDR1 MNHEY and CDR2 SVGAGI come from the germline V gene. V trimming: 5 bases; J trimming: 6 bases; junction bases outside the gene matches: 6. This CDR3 spans 14 amino acids. The CDR3 sequence is CASSHGTEAGELFF. The CDR3 coding sequence is TGTGCCAGCAGTCACGGGACAGAAGCCGGGGAGCTGTTTTTT.

This clonotype was seen only a few times. The rearrangement links TRBV5-1 to TRBJ1-2, with a tentative D call TRBD1 (5 bases). Germline loops: CDR1 SGHRS, CDR2 YFSETQ. The CDR3 covers 13 residues. V was trimmed by 4 bases and J by 3 bases, leaving 10 bases between them. The CDR3 spells CASSQGEDYGYTF. The CDR3 DNA reads as TGCGCCAGCAGCCAAGGGGAGGACTATGGCTACACCTTC.